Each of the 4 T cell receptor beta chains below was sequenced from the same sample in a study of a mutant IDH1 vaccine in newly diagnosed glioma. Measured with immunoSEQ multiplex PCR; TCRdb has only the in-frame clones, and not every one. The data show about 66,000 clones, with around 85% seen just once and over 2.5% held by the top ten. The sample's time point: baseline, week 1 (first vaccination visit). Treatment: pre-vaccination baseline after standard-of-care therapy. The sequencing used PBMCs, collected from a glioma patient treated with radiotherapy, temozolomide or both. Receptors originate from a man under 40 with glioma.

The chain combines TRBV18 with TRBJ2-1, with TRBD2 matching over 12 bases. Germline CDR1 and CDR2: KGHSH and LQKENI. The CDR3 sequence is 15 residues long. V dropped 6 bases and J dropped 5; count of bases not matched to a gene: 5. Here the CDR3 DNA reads TGTGCCAGCTCGCTATCTAGCGGGAGGGACAATGAGCAGTTCTTC. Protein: CASSLSSGRDNEQFF.

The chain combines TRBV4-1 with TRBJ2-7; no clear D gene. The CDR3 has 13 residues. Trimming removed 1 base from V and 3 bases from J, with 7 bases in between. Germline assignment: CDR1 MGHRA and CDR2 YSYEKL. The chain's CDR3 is CASSQAANYEQYF. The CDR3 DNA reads TGCGCCAGCAGCCAAGCCGCAAACTACGAGCAGTACTTC.

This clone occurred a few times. The CDR3 spells CAISPDRNTEAFF. Written as DNA, the CDR3 is TGTGCCATCAGCCCTGACCGGAACACTGAAGCTTTCTTT. The chain links TRBV10-3 to TRBJ1-1, with D uncertain. Trimming stripped 6 bases from V and 1 base from J, with 9 bases between. CDR3 length: 13 amino acids. The germline V gene encodes CDR1 ENHRY and CDR2 SYGVKD.

CDR3 nucleotides: TGTGCCAGCTCACAACCAGGGGGTAAGATCTCCTACGAGCAGTACTTC. Its protein is CASSQPGGKISYEQYF. The chain couples TRBV18 to TRBJ2-5; 7 nucleotides agree with TRBD1. The J call is doubtful: the DNA matches TRBJ2-7 better. Germline-derived CDR1 and CDR2 are KGHSH and LQKENI. The CDR3 length is 16 residues.